The clone carrying this T cell receptor (beta chain) was seen once. Assay: immunoSEQ multiplex PCR; the TCRdb copy retains only in-frame clones and omits some. The repertoire holds tens of thousands of clones, with more than 85% as singletons. These data originate in a study of T cell changes during pregnancy in multiple sclerosis. The CDR3 runs 16 residues. Trimming shortened V by 0 bases and J by 3 bases, and 15 bases separated the two germline ends. Germline CDR1 SQVTM, CDR2 ANQGSEA. The TCR originated in a female donor with multiple sclerosis, enrolled in a pregnancy study. The chain uses TRBV29-1 and TRBJ1-5; D might be TRBD1 (5 bases). The sample in question was peripheral blood, obtained before pregnancy. The CDR3 DNA reads as TGCAGCGTTGAAGATCTGGTTAAGGGGTCCAATCAGCCCCAGCATTTT. This gives the protein CSVEDLVKGSNQPQHF.